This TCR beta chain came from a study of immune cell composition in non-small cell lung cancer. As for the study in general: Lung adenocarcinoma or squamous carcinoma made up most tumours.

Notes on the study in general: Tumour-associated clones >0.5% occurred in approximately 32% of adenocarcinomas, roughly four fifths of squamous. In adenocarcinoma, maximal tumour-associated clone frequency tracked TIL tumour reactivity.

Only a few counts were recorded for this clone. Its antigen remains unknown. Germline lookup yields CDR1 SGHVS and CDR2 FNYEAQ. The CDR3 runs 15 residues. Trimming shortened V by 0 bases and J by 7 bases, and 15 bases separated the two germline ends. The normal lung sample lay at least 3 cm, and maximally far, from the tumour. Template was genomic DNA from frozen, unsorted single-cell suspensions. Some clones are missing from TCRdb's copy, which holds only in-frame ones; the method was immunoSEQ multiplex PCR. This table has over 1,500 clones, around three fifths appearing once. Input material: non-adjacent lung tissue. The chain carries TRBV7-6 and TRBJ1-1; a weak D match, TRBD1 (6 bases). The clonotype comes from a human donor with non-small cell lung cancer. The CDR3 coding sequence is TGTGCCAGCAGCTTAGCCCCCCGGGGGGCTGTTGAAGCTTTCTTT. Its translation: CASSLAPRGAVEAFF.